The 8 T cell receptor beta chains presented below share a single source sample, sequenced in a study of Ad26.COV2.S vaccination and SARS-CoV-2 variants (dated by TCRdb to about 2021). According to the study, the label for this sample's time point signals: individuals recovered from natural SARS-CoV-2 infection. The library came from the immunoSEQ multiplex PCR assay. The table comes from immuneACCESS by way of TCRdb, which keeps in-frame sequences with V and J called. Part of the clones is missing from these tables; in studies checked, under half for an unresolved V gene and the rest for unknown reasons. Present in this sample are roughly 180,000 clones, about 83% of which were seen just once. The ten largest clonotypes hold under 7.5% of the sample. The source material was peripheral blood, sampled after recovery from COVID-19. Every receptor here comes from a human donor who had recovered from COVID-19.

In its sample, this clone was seen once. V and J are TRBV4-1 and TRBJ2-3, with D perhaps TRBD2 (5 bases). The CDR3 has 13 residues. CDR1 and CDR2 (germline): MGHRA, YSYEKL. Deletions cut 0 bases from V and 6 bases from J, with 7 bases between. CDR3 loop: CASSQEREDTQYF. The CDR3 DNA reads as TGCGCCAGCAGCCAAGAAAGGGAGGATACGCAGTATTTT.

CDR3 residues: CASSDGPRQPQHF. As DNA, the CDR3 is TGTGCCAGCAGTGACGGTCCGCGCCAGCCCCAGCATTTT. The chain has TRBV6-4 and TRBJ1-5; D call uncertain. CDR3 length equals 13 residues. The germline V gene encodes CDR1 MRHNA and CDR2 SNTAGT. V lost 2 bases and J lost 7, with 9 bases in between.

J is TRBJ2-7 and V is TRBV2; 9 bases are shared with TRBD2. Germline V CDR1 and CDR2: SNHLY, FYNNEI. V lost 6 bases and J lost 2; bases outside the gene matches: 11. The CDR3 loop spans 16 amino acids. This CDR3 reads CASRGTSGRTPYEQYF. The CDR3 coding sequence is TGTGCCAGCAGGGGGACGAGCGGGAGGACCCCCTACGAGCAGTACTTC.

The chain couples TRBV27 to TRBJ2-1; D unresolved. Germline lookup yields CDR1 MNHEY and CDR2 SMNVEV (reference sequence). The CDR3 loop spans 14 amino acids. V was trimmed by 3 bases and J by 2 bases, leaving 8 bases between them. The CDR3: CASSFGLTYNEQFF. DNA for the CDR3: TGTGCCAGCAGTTTCGGCCTAACCTACAATGAGCAGTTCTTC.

The chain has TRBV5-1 and TRBJ2-1, with 12 bases lining up with TRBD1. The CDR3 covers 15 residues. The V gene's germline CDR1 is SGHRS and CDR2 YFSETQ. With V trimmed by 0 bases and J by 10 bases, 5 bases remained unmatched. CDR3: CASSLAGQGAWEQFF. CDR3 DNA sequence: TGCGCCAGCAGCTTGGCGGGACAGGGGGCCTGGGAGCAGTTCTTC.

The chain joins TRBV7-3 to TRBJ2-2; D is undetermined. The ends were cut back, 3 bases at V and 3 bases at J, with 11 bases in the middle. Germline V gene data show CDR1 as SGHTA and CDR2 as FQGTGA. The CDR3 spans 15 residues. CDR3 residues: CASSFGPSYTGELFF. In DNA form, the CDR3 reads TGTGCCAGCAGCTTTGGTCCGTCGTACACCGGGGAGCTGTTTTTT.

V usage is TRBV5-6 and J usage is TRBJ1-6, with D maybe TRBD1 (5 bases). The CDR3 runs 17 residues. In germline, CDR1 is SGHDT, CDR2 YYEEEE. V was trimmed by 4 bases and J by 6 bases, leaving 20 bases between them. CDR3 nucleotide sequence: TGTGCCAGCAGCACGGGTGCCAGGGAATCTATTAATTCACCCCTCCACTTT. Protein: CASSTGARESINSPLHF. Based on the CDR3 plus reference TRBV5-6 and TRBJ1-6, the full variable domain is DAGVTQSPTHLIKTRGQQVTLRCSPKSGHDTVSWYQQALGQGPQFIFQYYEEEERQRGNFPDRFSGHQFPNYSSELNVNALLLGDSALYLCASSTGARESINSPLHFGNGTRLTVT.

The chain couples TRBV21-1 to TRBJ1-6. TRBV21-1 is listed as a pseudogene. This CDR3 comprises 20 residues. The CDR3 DNA reads TGTGCCAGCAGCAAAGCGGGCTTCCCCCCCTCGGGGTCCTATAATTCACCCCTCCACTTT. Its translation: CASSKAGFPPSGSYNSPLHF.